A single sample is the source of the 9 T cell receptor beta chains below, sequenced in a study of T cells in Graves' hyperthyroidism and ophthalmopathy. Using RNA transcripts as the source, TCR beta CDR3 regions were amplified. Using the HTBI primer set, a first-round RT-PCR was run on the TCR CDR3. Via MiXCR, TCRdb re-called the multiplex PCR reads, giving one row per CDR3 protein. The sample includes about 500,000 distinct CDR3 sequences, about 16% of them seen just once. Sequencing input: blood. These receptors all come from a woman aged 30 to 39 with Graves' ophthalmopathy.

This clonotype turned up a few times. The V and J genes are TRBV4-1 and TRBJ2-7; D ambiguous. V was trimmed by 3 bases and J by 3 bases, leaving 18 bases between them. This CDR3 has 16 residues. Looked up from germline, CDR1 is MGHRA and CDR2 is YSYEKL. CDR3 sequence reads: CASSQSLTEPLYEQYF. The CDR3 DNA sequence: TGCGCCAGCAGCCAGTCTCTCACCGAACCCCTCTACGAGCAGTACTTC.

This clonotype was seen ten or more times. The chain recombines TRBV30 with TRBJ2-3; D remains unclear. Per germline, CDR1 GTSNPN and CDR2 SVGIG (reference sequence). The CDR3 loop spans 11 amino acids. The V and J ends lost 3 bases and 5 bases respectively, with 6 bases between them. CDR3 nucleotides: TGTGCCTGGAGCCCCAAAGATACGCAGTATTTT. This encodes CAWSPKDTQYF. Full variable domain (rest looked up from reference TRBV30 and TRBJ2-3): SQTIHQWPATLVQPVGSPLSLECTVEGTSNPNLYWYRQAAGRGLQLLFYSVGIGQISSEVPQNLSASRPQDRQFILSSKKLLLSDSGFYLCAWSPKDTQYFGPGTRLTVL.

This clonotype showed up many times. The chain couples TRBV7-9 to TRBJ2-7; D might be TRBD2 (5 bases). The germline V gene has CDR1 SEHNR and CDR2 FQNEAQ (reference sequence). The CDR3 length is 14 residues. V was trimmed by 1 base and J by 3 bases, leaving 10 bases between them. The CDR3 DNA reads TGTGCCAGCAGCTTAGGTAGCGTAGGCTACGAGCAGTACTTC. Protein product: CASSLGSVGYEQYF.

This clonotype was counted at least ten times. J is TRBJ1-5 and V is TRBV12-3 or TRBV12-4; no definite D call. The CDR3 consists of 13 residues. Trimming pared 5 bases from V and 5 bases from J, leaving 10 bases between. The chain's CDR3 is CASSSFMDQPQHF. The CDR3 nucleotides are TGTGCCAGCAGTAGCTTCATGGATCAGCCCCAGCATTTT.

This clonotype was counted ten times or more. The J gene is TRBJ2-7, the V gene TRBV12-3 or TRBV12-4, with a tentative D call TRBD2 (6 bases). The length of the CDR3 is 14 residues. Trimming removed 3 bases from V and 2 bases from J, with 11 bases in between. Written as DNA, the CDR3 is TGTGCCAGCAGTTTTGGAACGGGAGCCTACGAGCAGTACTTC. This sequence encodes CASSFGTGAYEQYF.

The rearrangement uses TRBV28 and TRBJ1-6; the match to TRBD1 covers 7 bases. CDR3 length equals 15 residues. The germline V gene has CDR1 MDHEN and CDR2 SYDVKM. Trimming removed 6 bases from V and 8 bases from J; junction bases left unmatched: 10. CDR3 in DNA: TGTGCCAGCAGGCCAACAACAGGGGATTATTCACCCCTCCACTTT. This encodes CASRPTTGDYSPLHF. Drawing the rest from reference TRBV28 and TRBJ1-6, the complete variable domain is DVKVTQSSRYLVKRTGEKVFLECVQDMDHENMFWYRQDPGLGLRLIYFSYDVKMKEKGDIPEGYSVSREKKERFSLILESASTNQTSMYLCASRPTTGDYSPLHFGNGTRLTVT.

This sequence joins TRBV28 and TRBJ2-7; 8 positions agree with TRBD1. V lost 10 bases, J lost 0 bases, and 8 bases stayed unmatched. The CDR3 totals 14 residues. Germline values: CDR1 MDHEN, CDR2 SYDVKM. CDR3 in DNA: TGTGCCACCCAAAGGACAGGGAGCTCCTACGAGCAGTACTTC. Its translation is CATQRTGSSYEQYF.

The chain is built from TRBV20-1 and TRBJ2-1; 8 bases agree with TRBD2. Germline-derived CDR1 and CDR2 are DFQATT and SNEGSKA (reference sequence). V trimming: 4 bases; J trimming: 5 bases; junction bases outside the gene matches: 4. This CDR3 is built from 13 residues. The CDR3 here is CSATLAGHNEQFF. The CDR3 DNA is TGCAGTGCTACTCTAGCGGGCCACAATGAGCAGTTCTTC.

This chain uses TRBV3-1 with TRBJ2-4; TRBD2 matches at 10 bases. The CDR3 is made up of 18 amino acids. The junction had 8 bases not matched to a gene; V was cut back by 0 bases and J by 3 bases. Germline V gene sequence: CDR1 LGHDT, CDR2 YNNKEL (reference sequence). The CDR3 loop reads CASSQEGLRLAGKNIQYF. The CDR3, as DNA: TGTGCCAGCAGCCAAGAAGGCCTTAGACTAGCGGGCAAAAACATTCAGTACTTC.